This TCR beta chain was captured by sequencing in a study of cytomegalovirus exposure and HLA in healthy donors. Findings and caveats of the study: The productive fraction for most TCR beta V segments was about 87% or about 30% in an earlier analysis.

Each donor's status was that of a healthy bone marrow donor. The germline V gene encodes CDR1 LNHDA and CDR2 SQIVND (reference sequence). The CDR3 sequence is 15 residues long. Trimming cost V 0 bases and J 1 base, with 7 bases left between them. Use of 60 Vbeta and 13 Jbeta primers characterized the PCR. TCRdb's table, derived via immunoSEQ multiplex PCR, lists solely in-frame clones and lacks some. The data contain approximately 190,000 clones, 87% of them singletons. With respect to this clone: The antigen is undetermined.

The receptor was derived from a boy between 2 and 10 years old in good health and CMV-seronegative. The sequencing sample was made of PBMCs. This rearrangement joins TRBV19 to TRBJ1-5; D call uncertain. CDR3 sequence: CASSIELRSNQPQHF. CDR3 DNA sequence: TGTGCCAGTAGTATAGAACTAAGAAGCAATCAGCCCCAGCATTTT.